The following is a T cell receptor (beta chain) sequence with its context. Trimming left V 3 bases short and J 4 bases short, with 10 bases between. Per germline, CDR1 KGHSY and CDR2 FQNENV. CDR3 length: 13 amino acids. The source of the sample is a study of cytomegalovirus exposure and HLA in healthy donors. About the research overall: Of the donors genotyped, a few hundred in all, around 77% fell in the Caucasian-associated ancestry cluster.

The PCR had 60 Vbeta and 13 Jbeta primers. TCRdb's table, derived via immunoSEQ multiplex PCR, lists solely in-frame clones and lacks some. The data hold some 100,000 clones, with over 60% observed a single time. The receptor's source is a female donor in good health and CMV-seropositive. The V gene is TRBV16, the J gene TRBJ2-7; no clear D gene. Sequencing was carried out using PBMCs. The CDR3 region has the DNA TGTGCCAGCAGCCATAGACACACGTACGAGCAGTACTTC. Residues: CASSHRHTYEQYF.